This T cell receptor (beta chain) derives from a study of blood T cell repertoires in COVID-19. Study-wide background: Samples taken during acute and convalescent COVID-19 were collected in the United States, Italy and Spain.

Per the original methods: Reference gene primer amplification gave estimated nucleated cell counts. TCRdb's copy holds only in-frame clones and misses some; the assay was immunoSEQ multiplex PCR. V, J and clone size were drawn from that table, and D and trimming were deduced from the DNA. This repertoire shows around 180,000 clones, about nine tenths found once; its top ten account for about 4%. The germline gives CDR1 MRHNA, CDR2 SNTAGT. J gave up 10 bases and V 2 bases, and 6 bases lay outside the gene matches. This CDR3 region has 15 residues. Source material: peripheral blood. The receptor comes from a woman in her 30s with acute or convalescent COVID-19. V and J are TRBV6-4 and TRBJ2-1; 12 nucleotides match TRBD2. CDR3 in amino acids: CASSDPSGRVREQFF. The DNA for the CDR3 is TGTGCCAGCAGTGACCCTAGCGGGAGGGTTCGGGAGCAGTTCTTC.